This TCR beta chain was found in a study of cytomegalovirus exposure and HLA in healthy donors. This clone was counted between two and nine times. What it binds is unknown. Regarding donors, all were healthy bone marrow donors. Though probably carrying unrecorded immune exposures, donors were nominally healthy at sampling. CDR3 length: 15 amino acids. Trimming cost V 5 bases and J 3 bases, with 16 bases left between them. Germline V gene lookup returns CDR1 SGHVS and CDR2 FQNEAQ. Study results and limitations: V- and J-gene trimming of TCR beta was linked (in a later analysis) to a missense DCLRE1C variant. In an earlier analysis, productive rearrangement rates for most beta V segments clustered near 87% or 30%.

The PCR made use of 60 Vbeta and 13 Jbeta primers. Sequencing was performed with immunoSEQ multiplex PCR; in TCRdb, only in-frame clones are kept and a portion is missing. This table has around 150,000 clones, approximately 79% appearing once. The TCR originated in a man in his forties or fifties in good health and CMV-seropositive. V usage is TRBV7-8 and J usage is TRBJ1-1, with a possible D match to TRBD1 (6 bases). Sequenced input: PBMCs. For the CDR3, the DNA is TGTGCCAGCAGCCCCGAACTAACAGGGTACACTGAAGCTTTCTTT. Translating it yields CASSPELTGYTEAFF.